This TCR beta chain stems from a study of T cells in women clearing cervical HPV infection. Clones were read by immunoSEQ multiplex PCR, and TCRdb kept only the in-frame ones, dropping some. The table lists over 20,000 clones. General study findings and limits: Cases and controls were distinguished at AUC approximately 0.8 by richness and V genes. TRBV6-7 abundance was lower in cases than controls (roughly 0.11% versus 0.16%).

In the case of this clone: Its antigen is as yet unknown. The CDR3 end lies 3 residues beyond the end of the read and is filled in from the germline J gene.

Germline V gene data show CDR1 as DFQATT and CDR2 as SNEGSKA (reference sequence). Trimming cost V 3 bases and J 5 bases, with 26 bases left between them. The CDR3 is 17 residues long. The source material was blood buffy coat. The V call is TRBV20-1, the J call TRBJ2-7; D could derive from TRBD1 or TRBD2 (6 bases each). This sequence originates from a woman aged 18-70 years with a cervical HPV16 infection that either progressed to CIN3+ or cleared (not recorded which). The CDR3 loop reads CSARSSRRDTGRDEQYF. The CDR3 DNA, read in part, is TGCAGTGCTAGGAGTTCCAGGCGGGACACCGGACGGGACGAG.